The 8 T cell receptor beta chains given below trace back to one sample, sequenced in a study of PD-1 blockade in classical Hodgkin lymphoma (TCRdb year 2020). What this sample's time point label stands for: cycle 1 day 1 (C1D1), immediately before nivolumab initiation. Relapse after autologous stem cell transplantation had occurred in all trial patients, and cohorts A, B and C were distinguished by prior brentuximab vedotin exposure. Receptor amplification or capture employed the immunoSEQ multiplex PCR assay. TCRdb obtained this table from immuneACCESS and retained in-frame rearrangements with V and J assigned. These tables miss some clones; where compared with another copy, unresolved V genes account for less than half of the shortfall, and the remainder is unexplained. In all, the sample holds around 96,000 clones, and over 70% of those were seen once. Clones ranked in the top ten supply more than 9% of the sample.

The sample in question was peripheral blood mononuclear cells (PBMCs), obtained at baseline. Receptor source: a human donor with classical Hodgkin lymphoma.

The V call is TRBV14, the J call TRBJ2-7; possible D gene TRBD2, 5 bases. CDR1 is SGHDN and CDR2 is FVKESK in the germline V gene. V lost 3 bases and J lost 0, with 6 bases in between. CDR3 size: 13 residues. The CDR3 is CASSQGSSYEQYF. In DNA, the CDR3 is TGTGCCAGCAGCCAGGGGAGCTCCTACGAGCAGTACTTC. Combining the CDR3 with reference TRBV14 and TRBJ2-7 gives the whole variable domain EAGVTQFPSHSVIEKGQTVTLRCDPISGHDNLYWYRRVMGKEIKFLLHFVKESKQDESGMPNNRFLAERTGGTYSTLKVQPAELEDSGVYFCASSQGSSYEQYFGPGTRLTVT.

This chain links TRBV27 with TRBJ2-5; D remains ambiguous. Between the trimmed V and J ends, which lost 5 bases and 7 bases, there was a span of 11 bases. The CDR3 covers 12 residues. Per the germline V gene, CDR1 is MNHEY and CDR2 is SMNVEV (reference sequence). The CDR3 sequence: CASSPFPGTQYF. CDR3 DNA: TGTGCCAGCAGTCCCTTCCCAGGGACCCAGTACTTC.

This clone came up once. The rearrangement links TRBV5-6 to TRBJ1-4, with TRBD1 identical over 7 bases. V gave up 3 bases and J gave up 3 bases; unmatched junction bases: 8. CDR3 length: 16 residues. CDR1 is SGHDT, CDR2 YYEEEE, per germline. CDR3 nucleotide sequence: TGTGCCAGCAGCTCGGCAATCGGGACAGCTAATGAAAAACTGTTTTTT. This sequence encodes CASSSAIGTANEKLFF.

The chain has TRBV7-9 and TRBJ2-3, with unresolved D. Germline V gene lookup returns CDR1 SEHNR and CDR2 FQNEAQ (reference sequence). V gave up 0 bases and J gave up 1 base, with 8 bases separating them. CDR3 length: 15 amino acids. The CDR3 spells CASSLALWGTDTQYF. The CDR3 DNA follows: TGTGCCAGCAGCTTAGCCCTCTGGGGCACAGATACGCAGTATTTT.

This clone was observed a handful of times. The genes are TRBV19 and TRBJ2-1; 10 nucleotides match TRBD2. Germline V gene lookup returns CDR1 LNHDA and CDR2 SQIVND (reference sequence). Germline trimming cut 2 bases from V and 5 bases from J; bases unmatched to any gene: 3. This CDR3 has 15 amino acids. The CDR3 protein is CASSIRLAGNNEQFF. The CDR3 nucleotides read TGTGCCAGTAGTATACGACTAGCGGGCAACAATGAGCAGTTCTTC. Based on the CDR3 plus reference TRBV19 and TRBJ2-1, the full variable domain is DGGITQSPKYLFRKEGQNVTLSCEQNLNHDAMYWYRQDPGQGLRLIYYSQIVNDFQKGDIAEGYSVSREKKESFPLTVTSAQKNPTAFYLCASSIRLAGNNEQFFGPGTRLTVL.

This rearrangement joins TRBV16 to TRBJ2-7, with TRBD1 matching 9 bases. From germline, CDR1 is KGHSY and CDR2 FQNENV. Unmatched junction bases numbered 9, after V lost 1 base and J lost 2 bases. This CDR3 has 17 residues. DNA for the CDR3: TGTGCCAGCAGCCAATTGCAACGGGACAGGGCGCCCTACGAGCAGTACTTC. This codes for CASSQLQRDRAPYEQYF.

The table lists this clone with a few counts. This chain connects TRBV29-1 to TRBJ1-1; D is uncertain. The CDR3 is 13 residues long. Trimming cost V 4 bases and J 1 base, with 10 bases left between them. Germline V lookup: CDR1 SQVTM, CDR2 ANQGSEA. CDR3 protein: CSVAPGRNTEAFF. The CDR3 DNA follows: TGCAGCGTTGCTCCGGGCCGGAACACTGAAGCTTTCTTT.

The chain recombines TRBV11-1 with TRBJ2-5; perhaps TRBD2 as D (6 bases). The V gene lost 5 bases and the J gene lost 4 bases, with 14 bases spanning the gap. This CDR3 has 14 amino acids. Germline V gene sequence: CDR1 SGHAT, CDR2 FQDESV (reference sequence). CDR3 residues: CASSPREWGETQYF. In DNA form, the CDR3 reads TGTGCCAGCAGCCCCCGGGAGTGGGGAGAGACCCAGTACTTC.